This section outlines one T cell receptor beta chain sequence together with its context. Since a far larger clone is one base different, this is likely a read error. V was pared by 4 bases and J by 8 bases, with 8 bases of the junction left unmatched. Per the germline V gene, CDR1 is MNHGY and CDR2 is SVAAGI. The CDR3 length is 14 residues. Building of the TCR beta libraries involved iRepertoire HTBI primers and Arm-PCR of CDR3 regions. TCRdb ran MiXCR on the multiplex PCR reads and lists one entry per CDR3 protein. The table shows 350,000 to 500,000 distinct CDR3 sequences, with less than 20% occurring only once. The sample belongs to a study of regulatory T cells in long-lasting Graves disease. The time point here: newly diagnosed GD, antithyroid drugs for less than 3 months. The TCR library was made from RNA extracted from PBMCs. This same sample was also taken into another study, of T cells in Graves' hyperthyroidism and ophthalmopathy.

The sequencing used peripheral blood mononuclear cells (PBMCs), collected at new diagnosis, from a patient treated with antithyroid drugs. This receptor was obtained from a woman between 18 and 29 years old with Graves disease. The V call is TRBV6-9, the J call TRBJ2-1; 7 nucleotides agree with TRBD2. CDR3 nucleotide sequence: TGTGCCAGCAGTTTGGCGGGAGTGTACGATGAGCAGTTCTTC. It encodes CASSLAGVYDEQFF.